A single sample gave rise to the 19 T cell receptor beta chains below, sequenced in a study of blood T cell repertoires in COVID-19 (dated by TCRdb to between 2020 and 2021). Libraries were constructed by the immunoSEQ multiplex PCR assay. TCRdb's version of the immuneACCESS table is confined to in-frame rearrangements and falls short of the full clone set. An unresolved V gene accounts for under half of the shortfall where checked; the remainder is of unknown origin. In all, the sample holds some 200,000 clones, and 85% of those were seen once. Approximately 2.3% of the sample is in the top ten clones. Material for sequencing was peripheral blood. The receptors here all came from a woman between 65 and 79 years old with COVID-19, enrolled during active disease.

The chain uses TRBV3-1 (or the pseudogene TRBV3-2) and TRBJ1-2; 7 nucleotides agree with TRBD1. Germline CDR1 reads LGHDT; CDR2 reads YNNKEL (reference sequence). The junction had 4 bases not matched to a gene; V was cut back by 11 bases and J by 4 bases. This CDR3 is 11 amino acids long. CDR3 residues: CAVRGTYGYTF. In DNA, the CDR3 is TGTGCCGTCAGGGGGACCTATGGCTACACCTTC.

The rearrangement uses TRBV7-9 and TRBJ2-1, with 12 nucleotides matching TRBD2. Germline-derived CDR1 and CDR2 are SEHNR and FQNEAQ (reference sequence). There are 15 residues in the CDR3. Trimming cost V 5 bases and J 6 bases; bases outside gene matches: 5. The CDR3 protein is CASSPGLAGPNEQFF. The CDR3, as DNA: TGTGCCAGCAGCCCAGGACTAGCGGGACCCAATGAGCAGTTCTTC. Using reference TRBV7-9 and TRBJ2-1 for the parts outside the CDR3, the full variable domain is DTGVSQNPRHKITKRGQNVTFRCDPISEHNRLYWYRQTLGQGPEFLTYFQNEAQLEKSRLLSDRFSAERPKGSFSTLEIQRTEQGDSAMYLCASSPGLAGPNEQFFGPGTRLTVL.

The CDR3 nucleotides are TGCAGCGTTGGTGGACAGGGGGCTTCTCAGCCCCAGCATTTT. Protein: CSVGGQGASQPQHF. V and J are TRBV29-1 and TRBJ1-5; 11 bases are a match to TRBD1. Germline CDR1 is SQVTM and CDR2 is ANQGSEA. CDR3 length: 14 amino acids. J gave up 6 bases and V 4 bases, and 5 bases lay outside the gene matches. The entire variable domain, with the rest obtained from reference TRBV29-1 and TRBJ1-5, is as follows: SAVISQKPSRDICQRGTSLTIQCQVDSQVTMMFWYRQQPGQSLTLIATANQGSEATYESGFVIDKFPISRPNLTFSTLTVSNMSPEDSSIYLCSVGGQGASQPQHFGDGTRLSIL.

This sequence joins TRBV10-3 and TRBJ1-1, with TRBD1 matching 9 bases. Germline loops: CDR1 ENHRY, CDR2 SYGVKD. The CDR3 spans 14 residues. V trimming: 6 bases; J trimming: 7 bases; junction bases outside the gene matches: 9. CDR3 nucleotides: TGTGCCATCAGGGTTAGGACAGGGGATAATGAAGCTTTCTTT. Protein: CAIRVRTGDNEAFF.

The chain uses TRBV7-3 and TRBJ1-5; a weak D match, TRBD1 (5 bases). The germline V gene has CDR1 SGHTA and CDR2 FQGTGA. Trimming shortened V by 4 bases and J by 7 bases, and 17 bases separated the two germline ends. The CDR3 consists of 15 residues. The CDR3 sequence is CASSYTYRPGQPQHF. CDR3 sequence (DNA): TGTGCCAGCAGCTACACATACAGGCCGGGCCAGCCCCAGCATTTT. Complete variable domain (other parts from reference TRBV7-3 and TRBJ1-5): GAGVSQTPSNKVTEKGKYVELRCDPISGHTALYWYRQSLGQGPEFLIYFQGTGAADDSGLPNDRFFAVRPEGSVSTLKIQRTERGDSAVYLCASSYTYRPGQPQHFGDGTRLSIL.

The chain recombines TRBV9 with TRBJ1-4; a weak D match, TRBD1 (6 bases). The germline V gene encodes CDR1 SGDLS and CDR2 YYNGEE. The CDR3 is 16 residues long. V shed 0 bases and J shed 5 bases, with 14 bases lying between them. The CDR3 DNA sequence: TGTGCCAGCAGCGTAGGTACAGGGTTGAAAAATGAAAAACTGTTTTTT. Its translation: CASSVGTGLKNEKLFF.

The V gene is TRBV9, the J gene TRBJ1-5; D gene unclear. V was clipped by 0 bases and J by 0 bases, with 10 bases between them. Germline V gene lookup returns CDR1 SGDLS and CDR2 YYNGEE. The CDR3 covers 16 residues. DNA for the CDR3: TGTGCCAGCAGCGTAGGTCCCGGAGATAGCAATCAGCCCCAGCATTTT. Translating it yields CASSVGPGDSNQPQHF.

The CDR3 nucleotides read TGTGCCAGCAGCTTAGATATGGCAGAAGCTTTCTTT. Protein sequence: CASSLDMAEAFF. The chain carries TRBV7-8 and TRBJ1-1; the D is unclear. The length of the CDR3 is 12 residues. Germline V CDR1 and CDR2: SGHVS, FQNEAQ. V shed 1 base and J shed 8 bases, with 8 bases lying between them.

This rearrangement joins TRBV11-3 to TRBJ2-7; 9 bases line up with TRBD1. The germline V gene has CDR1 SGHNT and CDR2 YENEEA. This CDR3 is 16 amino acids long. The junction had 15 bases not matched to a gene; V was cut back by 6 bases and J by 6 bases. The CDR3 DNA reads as TGTGCCAGCAGGATGATAGGGACAGGGAAGGGTTCCGAGCAGTACTTC. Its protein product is CASRMIGTGKGSEQYF.

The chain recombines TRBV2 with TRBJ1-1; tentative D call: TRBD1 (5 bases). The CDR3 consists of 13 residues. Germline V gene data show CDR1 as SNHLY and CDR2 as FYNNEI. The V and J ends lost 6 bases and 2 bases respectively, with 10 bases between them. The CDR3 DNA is TGTGCCAGCAGGCGTCAGGGAAACACTGAAGCTTTCTTT. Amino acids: CASRRQGNTEAFF.

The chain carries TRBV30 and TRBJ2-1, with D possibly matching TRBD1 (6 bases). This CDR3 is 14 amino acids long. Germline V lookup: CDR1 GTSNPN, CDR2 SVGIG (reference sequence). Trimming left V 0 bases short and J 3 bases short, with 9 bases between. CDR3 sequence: CAWSVTGNYNEQFF. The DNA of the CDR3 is TGTGCCTGGAGTGTAACAGGGAACTACAATGAGCAGTTCTTC.

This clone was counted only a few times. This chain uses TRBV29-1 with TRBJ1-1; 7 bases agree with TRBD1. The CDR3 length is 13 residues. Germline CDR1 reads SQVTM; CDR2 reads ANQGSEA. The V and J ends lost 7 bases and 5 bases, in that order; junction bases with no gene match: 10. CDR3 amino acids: CSAKAGGNTEAFF. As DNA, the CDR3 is TGCAGCGCCAAAGCAGGGGGGAATACTGAAGCTTTCTTT.

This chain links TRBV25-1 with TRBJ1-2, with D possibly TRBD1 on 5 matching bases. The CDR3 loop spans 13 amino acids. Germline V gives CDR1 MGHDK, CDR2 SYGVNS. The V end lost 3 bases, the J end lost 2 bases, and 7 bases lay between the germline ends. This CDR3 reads CASSDTGNYGYTF. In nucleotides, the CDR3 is TGTGCCAGCAGTGACACAGGCAACTATGGCTACACCTTC.

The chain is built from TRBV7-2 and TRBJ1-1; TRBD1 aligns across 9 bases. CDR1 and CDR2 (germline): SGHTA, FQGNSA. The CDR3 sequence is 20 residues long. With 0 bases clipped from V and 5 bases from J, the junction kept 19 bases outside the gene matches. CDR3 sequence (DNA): TGTGCCAGCAGCTTAGCCACCACTCTGAGGCCCGGGACAGGGAGAACTGAAGCTTTCTTT. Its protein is CASSLATTLRPGTGRTEAFF.

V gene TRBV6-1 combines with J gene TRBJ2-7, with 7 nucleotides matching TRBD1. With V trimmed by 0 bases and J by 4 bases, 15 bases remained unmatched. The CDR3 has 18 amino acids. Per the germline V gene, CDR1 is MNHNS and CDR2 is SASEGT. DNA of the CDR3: TGTGCCAGCAGTGAAGCTACACCCGGACAGGTCTTTGCGTACGAGCAGTACTTC. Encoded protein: CASSEATPGQVFAYEQYF.

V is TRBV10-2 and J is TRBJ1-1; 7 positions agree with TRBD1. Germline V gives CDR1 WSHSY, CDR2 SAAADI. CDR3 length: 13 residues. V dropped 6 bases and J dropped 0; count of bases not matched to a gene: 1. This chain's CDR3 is CASRGQLNTEAFF. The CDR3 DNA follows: TGCGCCAGCAGGGGACAGTTGAACACTGAAGCTTTCTTT.

The CDR3 region is CASSPQTGTGGDEQYF. The CDR3 bases are TGTGCCAGCTCACCACAGACCGGGACAGGGGGCGATGAGCAGTACTTC. The chain recombines TRBV18 with TRBJ2-7, with 12 bases that match TRBD1. The ends lost 1 base at V and 7 bases at J; junction bases unmatched: 8. Germline V gives CDR1 KGHSH, CDR2 LQKENI. This CDR3 region has 16 residues. Based on the CDR3 plus reference TRBV18 and TRBJ2-7, the full variable domain is NAGVMQNPRHLVRRRGQEARLRCSPMKGHSHVYWYRQLPEEGLKFMVYLQKENIIDESGMPKERFSAEFPKEGPSILRIQQVVRGDSAAYFCASSPQTGTGGDEQYFGPGTRLTVT.

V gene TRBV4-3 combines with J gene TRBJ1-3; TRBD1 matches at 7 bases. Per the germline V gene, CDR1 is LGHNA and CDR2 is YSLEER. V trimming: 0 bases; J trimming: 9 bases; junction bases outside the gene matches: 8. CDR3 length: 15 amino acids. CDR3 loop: CASSQDRGGWATIYF. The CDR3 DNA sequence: TGCGCCAGCAGCCAAGATAGAGGGGGCTGGGCCACCATATATTTT.

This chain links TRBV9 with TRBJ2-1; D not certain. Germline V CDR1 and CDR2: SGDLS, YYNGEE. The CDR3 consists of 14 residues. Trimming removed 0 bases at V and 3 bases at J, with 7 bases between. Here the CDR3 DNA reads TGTGCCAGCAGCGTAGTCTCCGGCTACAATGAGCAGTTCTTC. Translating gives CASSVVSGYNEQFF.